The T cell receptor (beta chain) under discussion was sequenced for a study of response to subunit inactivated influenza vaccine. One entry per CDR3 protein results from TCRdb running MiXCR on the RT-PCR reads. Among 610,000 or so distinct CDR3 sequences listed, approximately 15% were seen once. The CDR3 spans 17 residues. With V trimmed by 0 bases and J by 3 bases, 9 bases remained unmatched. Germline CDR1 is LGHDT and CDR2 is YNNKEL (reference sequence). The sample here was PBMCs from blood, taken approximately 12 days after vaccination. This chain links TRBV3-1 with TRBJ2-3; 7 nucleotides match TRBD2. The sequence was collected from a man aged 50 or older who received an inactivated influenza vaccine. CDR3 coding DNA: TGTGCCAGCAGCCAAGACCCCCGGACTAGTTTGACAGATACGCAGTATTTT. Translating it yields CASSQDPRTSLTDTQYF.